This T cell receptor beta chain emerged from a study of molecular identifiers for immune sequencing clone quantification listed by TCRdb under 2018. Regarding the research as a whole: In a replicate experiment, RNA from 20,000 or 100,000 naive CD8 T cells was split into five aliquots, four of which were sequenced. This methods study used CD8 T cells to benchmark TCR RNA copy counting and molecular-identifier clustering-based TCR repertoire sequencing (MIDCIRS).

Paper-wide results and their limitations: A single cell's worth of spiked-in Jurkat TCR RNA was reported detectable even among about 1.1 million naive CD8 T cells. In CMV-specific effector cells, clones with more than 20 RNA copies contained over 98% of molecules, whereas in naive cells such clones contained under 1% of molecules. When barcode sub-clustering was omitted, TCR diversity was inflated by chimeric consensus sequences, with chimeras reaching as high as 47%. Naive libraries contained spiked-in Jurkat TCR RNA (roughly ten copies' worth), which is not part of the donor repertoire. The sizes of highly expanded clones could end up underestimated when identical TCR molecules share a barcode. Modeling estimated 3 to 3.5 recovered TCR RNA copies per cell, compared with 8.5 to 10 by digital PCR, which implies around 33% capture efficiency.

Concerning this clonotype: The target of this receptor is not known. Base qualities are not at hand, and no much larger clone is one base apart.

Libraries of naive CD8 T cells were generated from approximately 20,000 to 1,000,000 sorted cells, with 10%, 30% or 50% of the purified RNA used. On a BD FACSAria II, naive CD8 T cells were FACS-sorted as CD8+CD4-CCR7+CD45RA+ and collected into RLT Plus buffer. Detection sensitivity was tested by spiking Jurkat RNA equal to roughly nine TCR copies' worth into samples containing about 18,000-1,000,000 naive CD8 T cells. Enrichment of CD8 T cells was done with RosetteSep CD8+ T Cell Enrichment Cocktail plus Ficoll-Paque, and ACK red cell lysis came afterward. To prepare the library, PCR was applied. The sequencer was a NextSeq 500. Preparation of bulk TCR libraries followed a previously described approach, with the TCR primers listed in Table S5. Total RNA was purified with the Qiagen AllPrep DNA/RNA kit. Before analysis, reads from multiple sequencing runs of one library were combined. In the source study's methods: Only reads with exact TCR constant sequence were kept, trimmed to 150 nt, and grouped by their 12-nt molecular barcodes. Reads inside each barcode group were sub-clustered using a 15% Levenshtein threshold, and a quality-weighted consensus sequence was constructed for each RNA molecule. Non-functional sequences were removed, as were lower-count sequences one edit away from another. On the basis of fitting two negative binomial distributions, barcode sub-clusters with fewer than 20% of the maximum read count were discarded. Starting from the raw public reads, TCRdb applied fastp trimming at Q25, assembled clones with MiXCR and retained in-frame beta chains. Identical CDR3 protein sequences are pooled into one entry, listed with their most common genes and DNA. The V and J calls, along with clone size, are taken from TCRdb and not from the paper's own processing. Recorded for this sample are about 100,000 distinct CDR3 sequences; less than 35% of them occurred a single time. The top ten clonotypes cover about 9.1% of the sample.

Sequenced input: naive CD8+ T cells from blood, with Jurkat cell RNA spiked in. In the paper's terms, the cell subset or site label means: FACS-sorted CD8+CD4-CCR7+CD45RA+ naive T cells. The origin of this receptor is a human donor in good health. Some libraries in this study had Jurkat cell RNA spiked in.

In nucleotides, the sequence is TGCAGTGCTAGACCTACCCCCTACGAGCAGTACTTC. Its protein reads: CSARPTPYEQYF. The chain is made from TRBV20-1 and TRBJ2-7, with no confident D gene call. Trimming removed 2 bases from V and 2 bases from J, leaving 7 bases between the germline ends. The germline V gene (reference sequence) specifies DFQATT as CDR1 and SNEGSKA as CDR2. Spanning cysteine to phenylalanine, the CDR3 consists of 12 amino acids. Only CDR3 DNA remains: 36 bases, in frame from the first base.